This TCR beta chain is from a study of neoadjuvant nivolumab and ipilimumab in lung cancer. Generated by immunoSEQ multiplex PCR, the TCRdb table keeps only in-frame clones and is missing some. The sample includes 44,000 or so clones, approximately 90% of them seen just once. This sequence was found in an adult with non-small cell lung cancer. Some clones in this sample may be carry-over from other donors' samples. The sequencing used blood, collected before neoadjuvant nivolumab, alone or with ipilimumab.

CDR3 residues: CASWGQGTDTQYF. The CDR3 DNA sequence: TGTGCCAGCTGGGGACAGGGAACAGATACGCAGTATTTT. This rearrangement joins TRBV18 to TRBJ2-3; 9 bases are shared with TRBD1. Germline CDR1 KGHSH, CDR2 LQKENI. CDR3 length: 13 residues. V trimming: 7 bases; J trimming: 3 bases; junction bases outside the gene matches: 2.